This T cell receptor (beta chain) was observed in a study of T cell responses to AZD1222 COVID-19 vaccine. Study-level results: CD4 TCRs associated with vaccination spanned spike, dominating at 160-218 and 743-854. Spike-specific TCR repertoires showed rising breadth and depth after two AZD1222 doses. There were repertoire samples only from the period after the peak T cell response.

A remark on this clone: Its antigen is as yet unknown.

This CDR3 spans 14 amino acids. The V end was cut by 2 bases, the J end by 1 base, with 9 bases between. Germline values: CDR1 SGHTA, CDR2 FQGNSA. Pooling of second doses given at about 4 or about 12 weeks was done. The assay was immunoSEQ multiplex PCR, and TCRdb's table has in-frame clones only and misses some. The sample records 98,000 or so clones, more than 70% being singletons. V gene TRBV7-2 combines with J gene TRBJ2-7; D remains unclear. Sequences were derived from peripheral blood, sampled 28 days after the second AZD1222 dose. The TCR sequence derives from an adult who received the AZD1222 COVID-19 vaccine. The CDR3 loop is CASSLLVSSYEQYF. CDR3 bases: TGTGCCAGCAGCTTATTAGTCTCGTCCTACGAGCAGTACTTC.